A single sample is the source of the 27 T cell receptor beta chains below, sequenced in a study of T cell responses to AZD1222 COVID-19 vaccine. Clones were sequenced by immunoSEQ multiplex PCR, and TCRdb holds only the in-frame ones, with some missing. The profile shows roughly 130,000 clones, 70% to 90% of them singletons. The sample here was peripheral blood, taken on day 0 of AZD1222 vaccination. The receptor source for this set is an adult in good health.

V and J are TRBV2 and TRBJ1-2, with 7 bases identical to TRBD1. The germline V gene has CDR1 SNHLY and CDR2 FYNNEI. CDR3 size: 16 residues. V dropped 6 bases and J dropped 8; count of bases not matched to a gene: 18. Written as DNA, the CDR3 is TGTGCCAGCAGACCCCCGAGCTCGACAGGGTCCGGGGGCTACACCTTC. Its protein product is CASRPPSSTGSGGYTF.

The chain has TRBV3-1 (or the pseudogene TRBV3-2) and TRBJ2-3; the D is unclear. The V end lost 3 bases, the J end lost 10 bases, and 11 bases lay between the germline ends. The CDR3 runs to 12 residues. Germline loops: CDR1 LGHDT, CDR2 YNNKEL (reference sequence). The CDR3 sequence is CASSQAARSQYF. DNA of the CDR3: TGTGCCAGCAGCCAGGCAGCGAGATCGCAGTATTTT.

The gene calls are TRBV10-3 and TRBJ1-2, with a possible D match to TRBD1 (6 bases). The V end was cut by 4 bases, the J end by 4 bases, with 16 bases between. In germline, CDR1 is ENHRY, CDR2 SYGVKD. CDR3 size: 15 residues. CDR3: CAISGGGGTFYGYTF. The CDR3 nucleotides read TGTGCCATCAGTGGGGGGGGCGGAACCTTCTATGGCTACACCTTC.

This chain joins TRBV19 and TRBJ1-5; D uncertain. The CDR3 loop spans 12 amino acids. Per the germline V gene, CDR1 is LNHDA and CDR2 is SQIVND (reference sequence). Deletions cut 6 bases from V and 9 bases from J, with 12 bases between. Here the CDR3 DNA reads TGTGCCAGTAGGGACCCCCTTAGGCCCCAGCATTTT. Amino acid sequence: CASRDPLRPQHF.

The rearrangement uses TRBV13 and TRBJ2-3, with 13 bases matching TRBD2. Germline V gene sequence: CDR1 PRHDT, CDR2 FYEKMQ (reference sequence). The CDR3 runs to 16 residues. The junction had 4 bases not matched to a gene; V was cut back by 3 bases and J by 4 bases. The CDR3 sequence is CASSFTSGRAADTQYF. The CDR3 bases are TGTGCCAGCAGCTTCACTAGCGGGAGGGCGGCAGATACGCAGTATTTT.

This chain connects TRBV19 to TRBJ1-2; D gene uncertain. The CDR3 has 13 amino acids. Trimming took off 3 bases at V and 3 bases at J, with 8 bases between the two ends. Per germline, CDR1 LNHDA and CDR2 SQIVND (reference sequence). The CDR3 here is CASSIYGDYGYTF. CDR3 coding DNA: TGTGCCAGTAGTATTTATGGCGACTATGGCTACACCTTC.

The rearrangement uses TRBV7-8 and TRBJ2-3; 8 nucleotides match TRBD1. Per germline, CDR1 SGHVS and CDR2 FQNEAQ. The V gene end was trimmed by 5 bases and the J gene end by 9 bases; junction bases not matched to a gene: 7. The CDR3 sequence is 13 residues long. The CDR3 here is CASSKDRERTQYF. The CDR3 nucleotides read TGTGCCAGCAGCAAGGACAGGGAAAGAACGCAGTATTTT.

The rearrangement uses TRBV3-1 (or the pseudogene TRBV3-2) and TRBJ1-3; D gene uncertain. The germline V and J ends were trimmed by 1 base and 9 bases, with 7 bases remaining between them. CDR3 length equals 12 residues. Germline-derived CDR1 and CDR2 are LGHDT and YNNKEL (reference sequence). CDR3 in amino acids: CASSQAVSTIYF. The DNA of the CDR3 is TGTGCCAGCAGCCAAGCCGTCTCCACCATATATTTT.

The genes are TRBV5-1 and TRBJ2-1; no definite D call. The CDR3 spans 10 residues. V lost 5 bases, J lost 9 bases, and 6 bases lay in between. Germline V lookup: CDR1 SGHRS, CDR2 YFSETQ. CDR3 nucleotides: TGCGCCAGCAGTGACACTGAGCAGTTCTTC. It specifies CASSDTEQFF.

This chain links TRBV4-1 with TRBJ1-1; TRBD1 might be the D (5 bases). V was pared by 3 bases and J by 4 bases, with 9 bases between. CDR3 length equals 13 residues. CDR1 is MGHRA, CDR2 YSYEKL, per germline. CDR3 sequence: CASSQTAGTEAFF. The CDR3 DNA is TGCGCCAGCAGCCAGACAGCGGGCACTGAAGCTTTCTTT.

V is TRBV27 and J is TRBJ2-7; TRBD1 agrees at 9 bases. Losses at the gene ends were 5 bases for V and 8 bases for J; bases not matched to a gene: 4. This CDR3 region has 12 residues. The germline gives CDR1 MNHEY, CDR2 SMNVEV (reference sequence). The CDR3 nucleotides are TGTGCCAGCAGTCGACAGGGGGGGAAGCAGTACTTC. Encoded protein: CASSRQGGKQYF.

V is TRBV4-2 and J is TRBJ1-1, with D unresolved. CDR3 length: 14 amino acids. The V end was cut by 0 bases, the J end by 3 bases, with 8 bases between. Germline V CDR1 and CDR2: LGHNA, YNFKEQ. CDR3 amino acids: CASSQDNRYTEAFF. The CDR3 DNA reads as TGTGCCAGCAGCCAAGACAACAGATACACTGAAGCTTTCTTT.

Comments on this clone: Other nucleotide sequences from this sample produce the same CDR3. The V call is TRBV6-5, the J call TRBJ1-5; D is possibly TRBD1 (5 bases). CDR3 length: 15 residues. V lost 6 bases, J lost 3 bases, and 15 bases lay in between. CDR1 is MNHEY and CDR2 is SVGAGI in the germline V gene. In nucleotides, the CDR3 is TGTGCCAGCAGCCCCGGGACGGGGTCCAATCAGCCCCAGCATTTT. Its translation is CASSPGTGSNQPQHF.

The rearrangement joins TRBV18 to TRBJ1-6; D is possibly TRBD1 (5 bases). CDR3 length equals 15 residues. Trimming cost V 2 bases and J 10 bases, with 15 bases left between them. The germline V gene has CDR1 KGHSH and CDR2 LQKENI. The CDR3 sequence is CASSPNGGVWSPLHF. DNA of the CDR3: TGTGCCAGCTCACCAAACGGGGGGGTCTGGTCACCCCTCCACTTT.

The CDR3 nucleotides are TGTGCCAGCAGTTTATTCCCAGGGGGCGGCAAGGAGACCCAGTACTTC. Residues: CASSLFPGGGKETQYF. This rearrangement joins TRBV27 to TRBJ2-5, with TRBD1 identical over 8 bases. The CDR3 spans 16 residues. J lost 5 bases, V lost 1 base, and 9 bases had no gene match. Germline loops: CDR1 MNHEY, CDR2 SMNVEV (reference sequence).

This chain uses TRBV5-4 with TRBJ2-5; D is unresolved. CDR3 length: 14 residues. The ends were cut back, 0 bases at V and 5 bases at J, with 11 bases in the middle. Germline V gene sequence: CDR1 SGHNT, CDR2 YYREEE (reference sequence). CDR3 residues: CASSLDEGIETQYF. Here the CDR3 DNA reads TGTGCCAGCAGCTTGGATGAAGGGATTGAGACCCAGTACTTC.

V usage is TRBV5-1 and J usage is TRBJ2-1; 10 bases map to TRBD2. This CDR3 spans 14 amino acids. The germline gives CDR1 SGHRS, CDR2 YFSETQ. The V gene end was trimmed by 6 bases and the J gene end by 3 bases; junction bases not matched to a gene: 3. The CDR3 spells CASKGTSDYNEQFF. The CDR3 DNA follows: TGCGCCAGCAAAGGGACTAGCGACTACAATGAGCAGTTCTTC.

The V and J genes are TRBV28 and TRBJ1-3, with TRBD1 as a possible D gene (6 bases). The germline CDR1 and CDR2 sequences are MDHEN and SYDVKM. Trimming pared 2 bases from V and 1 base from J, leaving 9 bases between. The CDR3 is 15 residues long. The CDR3 nucleotides read TGTGCCAGCAGTTTACCCAGGGGTTCTGGAAACACCATATATTTT. Amino acid sequence: CASSLPRGSGNTIYF.

The genes are TRBV10-3 and TRBJ1-2; 7 bases are shared with TRBD1. Germline V gene data show CDR1 as ENHRY and CDR2 as SYGVKD. There are 15 residues in the CDR3. V dropped 3 bases and J dropped 4; count of bases not matched to a gene: 8. The CDR3 loop reads CAISDPGQSIYGYTF. The CDR3 DNA reads TGTGCCATCAGTGACCCGGGACAGTCGATCTATGGCTACACCTTC.

This sequence joins TRBV4-1 and TRBJ1-3, with TRBD1 identical over 9 bases. Trimming took 2 bases from V and 4 from J; bases not matched to a gene: 21. Germline-derived CDR1 and CDR2 are MGHRA and YSYEKL. This CDR3 is 21 amino acids long. This CDR3 is CASSQPNPLQGATFAGNTIYF. CDR3 sequence (DNA): TGCGCCAGCAGCCAACCAAACCCCTTACAGGGGGCGACTTTCGCGGGAAACACCATATATTTT.

The chain has TRBV11-3 and TRBJ2-7; D unresolved. The CDR3 spans 15 residues. V lost 2 bases, J lost 7 bases, and 18 bases lay in between. Germline V gene lookup returns CDR1 SGHNT and CDR2 YENEEA. The DNA for the CDR3 is TGTGCCAGCAGCTTAAAATTCCGAAAGGGAAGGGAGCAGTACTTC. Translating gives CASSLKFRKGREQYF.

The J gene is TRBJ1-4, the V gene TRBV19; 8 bases fit TRBD1. J gave up 7 bases and V 8 bases, and 9 bases lay outside the gene matches. The CDR3 is 14 amino acids. Germline CDR1 and CDR2: LNHDA and SQIVND (reference sequence). DNA for the CDR3: TGTGCCAGTCGACAGGGGACCCTTGCTGAAAAACTGTTTTTT. Protein product: CASRQGTLAEKLFF.

A few counts support this clone. The chain carries TRBV11-3 and TRBJ1-2; D is uncertain. This CDR3 has 13 residues. V gave up 2 bases and J gave up 4 bases, with 8 bases separating them. Germline V gene lookup returns CDR1 SGHNT and CDR2 YENEEA. CDR3 sequence reads: CASSLSGIYGYTF. CDR3 DNA sequence: TGTGCCAGCAGCTTATCCGGGATCTATGGCTACACCTTC.

V is TRBV28 and J is TRBJ2-2; 12 bases agree with TRBD2. Germline values: CDR1 MDHEN, CDR2 SYDVKM. The V segment lost 6 bases and the J segment 0 bases; nucleotides outside the gene matches: 2. The CDR3 length is 16 residues. This CDR3 is CASSRLAGANTGELFF. The CDR3 DNA is TGTGCCAGCAGCAGACTAGCGGGAGCGAACACCGGGGAGCTGTTTTTT.

The rearrangement joins TRBV5-1 to TRBJ1-1, with TRBD1 as a possible D gene (6 bases). V shed 2 bases and J shed 3 bases, with 14 bases lying between them. Germline V gene lookup returns CDR1 SGHRS and CDR2 YFSETQ. There are 15 residues in the CDR3. CDR3 bases: TGCGCCAGCAGCTTCTCACAGGGTAGGGACACTGAAGCTTTCTTT. This gives the protein CASSFSQGRDTEAFF.

The CDR3 loop is CASDRDFGQPQHF. In DNA form, the CDR3 reads TGTGCCAGCGATAGGGATTTCGGTCAGCCCCAGCATTTT. The chain couples TRBV2 to TRBJ1-5; D is uncertain. The CDR3 is 13 residues long. V was cut by 8 bases and J by 6 bases, with 14 bases left in between. Germline V gene data show CDR1 as SNHLY and CDR2 as FYNNEI.

V is TRBV6-5 and J is TRBJ2-3; 11 positions agree with TRBD1. Germline CDR1 is MNHEY and CDR2 is SVGAGI. Trimming took 4 bases from V and 6 from J; bases not matched to a gene: 9. This CDR3 region has 16 residues. CDR3 region: CASSWTGGNTGDTQYF. CDR3 coding DNA: TGTGCCAGCAGTTGGACAGGGGGCAACACAGGGGATACGCAGTATTTT.